Below, 23 T cell receptor beta chains from the same sample are listed, as sequenced in a study of technical replicates of blood from a few donors (dated by TCRdb to the late 2010s). Libraries were made using the immunoSEQ multiplex PCR assay. TCRdb mirrors the immuneACCESS table, restricted to in-frame sequences. Some clones are absent from its copies; in checked studies, under half trace to an unresolved V gene, and the reason for the others is unknown. The sample yields approximately 85,000 clones; 94% were counted once. Roughly 0.28% of the sample is taken by the ten largest. Material for sequencing was T cells isolated from PBMCs. The receptors derive from a human donor in good health.

The V call is TRBV4-1, the J call TRBJ2-1; D possibly corresponds to TRBD2 (5 bases). Looked up from germline, CDR1 is MGHRA and CDR2 is YSYEKL. V was shortened by 2 bases and J by 6 bases, with 17 bases between the two germline ends. The CDR3 has 16 amino acids. The CDR3 loop is CASSQNQGRGSNEQFF. DNA of the CDR3: TGCGCCAGCAGCCAAAATCAAGGGCGTGGGAGCAATGAGCAGTTCTTC.

This chain joins TRBV5-5 and TRBJ1-1, with 7 bases fitting TRBD1. Germline V gives CDR1 SGHKS, CDR2 YYEKEE (reference sequence). This CDR3 is 16 amino acids long. Unmatched junction bases numbered 7, after V lost 2 bases and J lost 0 bases. The DNA of the CDR3 is TGTGCCAGCAGCTTAAGGGCAGGGGGTATGAACACTGAAGCTTTCTTT. Translated: CASSLRAGGMNTEAFF.

In DNA, the CDR3 is TGTGCCAGTAAAATGACTAGCGGGAGCTCGGCCTACGAGCAGTACTTC. It translates to CASKMTSGSSAYEQYF. This rearrangement joins TRBV19 to TRBJ2-7; TRBD2 matches at 12 bases. Germline CDR1 LNHDA, CDR2 SQIVND (reference sequence). The CDR3 is 16 residues long. V shed 7 bases and J 2 bases; nucleotides not matched to a gene: 9.

The gene calls are TRBV27 and TRBJ2-7, with 8 bases matching TRBD2. V shed 3 bases, J shed 3 bases, and the junction held 7 bases outside the gene matches. The germline gives CDR1 MNHEY, CDR2 SMNVEV (reference sequence). This CDR3 spans 15 amino acids. CDR3 region: CASSFKAGDLYEQYF. In DNA, the CDR3 is TGTGCCAGCAGTTTCAAAGCGGGGGACCTCTACGAGCAGTACTTC.

The chain recombines TRBV7-9 with TRBJ2-7; 10 positions agree with TRBD2. Germline lookup yields CDR1 SEHNR and CDR2 FQNEAQ (reference sequence). The CDR3 spans 13 residues. The junction had 11 bases not matched to a gene; V was cut back by 5 bases and J by 13 bases. The CDR3 loop reads CASSEGTVAGGYF. The CDR3 nucleotides are TGTGCCAGCAGCGAAGGGACAGTAGCGGGGGGTTACTTC.

This rearrangement joins TRBV6-5 to TRBJ1-2; D is possibly TRBD1 (6 bases). Germline CDR1 MNHEY, CDR2 SVGAGI. The CDR3 consists of 16 residues. The V end lost 0 bases, the J end lost 5 bases, and 16 bases lay between the germline ends. The CDR3, as DNA: TGTGCCAGCAGTTACTCGGGGCAGGGGAGGGTATATGGCTACACCTTC. Amino acids: CASSYSGQGRVYGYTF.

The chain is built from TRBV28 and TRBJ1-1; D ambiguous. Germline CDR1 and CDR2: MDHEN and SYDVKM. The CDR3 covers 11 residues. Trimming removed 5 bases from V and 5 bases from J, with 6 bases in between. The CDR3 DNA follows: TGTGCCAGCAGTGGGCAGACTGAAGCTTTCTTT. It encodes CASSGQTEAFF.

The rearrangement uses TRBV7-6 and TRBJ2-1, with TRBD2 matching over 7 bases. Per the germline V gene, CDR1 is SGHVS and CDR2 is FNYEAQ. The CDR3 sequence is 14 residues long. With V trimmed by 4 bases and J by 6 bases, 6 bases remained unmatched. The CDR3 spells CASSYYGGTNEQFF. In nucleotides, the CDR3 is TGTGCCAGCAGCTACTACGGGGGGACCAATGAGCAGTTCTTC.

This sequence joins TRBV19 and TRBJ2-7, with D possibly TRBD2 on 6 matching bases. Germline-derived CDR1 and CDR2 are LNHDA and SQIVND (reference sequence). V was trimmed by 8 bases and J by 4 bases, leaving 24 bases between them. The CDR3 is made up of 16 amino acids. The CDR3: CASGGGSSGHFYEQYF. The DNA of the CDR3 is TGTGCCAGTGGGGGAGGTAGTAGCGGTCATTTTTACGAGCAGTACTTC.

The chain joins TRBV14 to TRBJ2-1; the D gene is possibly TRBD2 (6 bases). The V gene lost 1 base and the J gene lost 2 bases, with 24 bases spanning the gap. Per germline, CDR1 SGHDN and CDR2 FVKESK. The CDR3 contains 20 residues. DNA for the CDR3: TGTGCCAGCAGCCAAGTCTTCTTTCTTGCGGGATTCGTTCCCTACAATGAGCAGTTCTTC. It yields the protein CASSQVFFLAGFVPYNEQFF. Together with reference TRBV14 and TRBJ2-1, the CDR3 gives the full variable domain: EAGVTQFPSHSVIEKGQTVTLRCDPISGHDNLYWYRRVMGKEIKFLLHFVKESKQDESGMPNNRFLAERTGGTYSTLKVQPAELEDSGVYFCASSQVFFLAGFVPYNEQFFGPGTRLTVL.

The chain couples TRBV2 to TRBJ1-5; maybe TRBD1 (6 bases). CDR1 SNHLY and CDR2 FYNNEI come from the germline V gene. V was pared by 3 bases and J by 5 bases, with 14 bases between. The CDR3 totals 15 residues. The CDR3 coding sequence is TGTGCCAGCAGTGATGACGGACAGTCCGATCAGCCCCAGCATTTT. This encodes CASSDDGQSDQPQHF.

This chain joins TRBV19 and TRBJ1-1; D possibly corresponds to TRBD1 (5 bases). Trimming took 0 bases from V and 2 from J, leaving 10 bases between them. Per germline, CDR1 LNHDA and CDR2 SQIVND (reference sequence). CDR3 length equals 15 residues. The CDR3: CASSIEGGGNTEAFF. In DNA, the CDR3 is TGTGCCAGTAGTATAGAGGGCGGGGGAAACACTGAAGCTTTCTTT.

This chain uses TRBV7-8 with TRBJ2-2; 7 nucleotides align to TRBD1. CDR1 and CDR2 (germline): SGHVS, FQNEAQ. V shed 6 bases and J 0 bases; nucleotides not matched to a gene: 4. CDR3 size: 15 residues. In DNA, the CDR3 is TGTGCCAGCAGAACCGGGACAGCGAACACCGGGGAGCTGTTTTTT. It translates to CASRTGTANTGELFF.

The chain employs TRBV5-5 and TRBJ1-4; 9 bases agree with TRBD1. This CDR3 has 15 residues. V trimming: 4 bases; J trimming: 8 bases; junction bases outside the gene matches: 9. Germline CDR1 and CDR2: SGHKS and YYEKEE (reference sequence). The CDR3 nucleotides are TGTGCCAGCAGCCTCCCGACAGGGGGTCACGAAAAACTGTTTTTT. Translated: CASSLPTGGHEKLFF.

V usage is TRBV7-2 and J usage is TRBJ1-2; 7 bases agree with TRBD1. The CDR3 contains 15 residues. Germline loops: CDR1 SGHTA, CDR2 FQGNSA. V shed 5 bases and J 2 bases; nucleotides not matched to a gene: 8. The CDR3, as DNA: TGTGCCAGCAGCCTATGGACAGGAACGAACTATGGCTACACCTTC. This gives the protein CASSLWTGTNYGYTF.

The CDR3 reads CASSFLFDGNTKTF. As DNA, the CDR3 is TGTGCCAGCAGTTTCCTCTTCGACGGGAACACTAAAACCTTC. The chain uses TRBV27 and TRBJ1-2; D call uncertain. The CDR3 totals 14 residues. The ends were cut back, 3 bases at V and 14 bases at J, with 22 bases in the middle. Looked up from germline, CDR1 is MNHEY and CDR2 is SMNVEV (reference sequence).

The chain joins TRBV30 to TRBJ2-1; no firm D call. Per the germline V gene, CDR1 is GTSNPN and CDR2 is SVGIG (reference sequence). Trimming pared 3 bases from V and 4 bases from J, leaving 13 bases between. The CDR3 consists of 14 residues. DNA of the CDR3: TGTGCCTGGAGGCCGGCCGGGTTTTACAATGAGCAGTTCTTC. As protein: CAWRPAGFYNEQFF.

This chain joins TRBV19 and TRBJ1-5, with TRBD1 matching over 10 bases. This CDR3 is built from 18 residues. Germline-derived CDR1 and CDR2 are LNHDA and SQIVND (reference sequence). Trimming cost V 5 bases and J 3 bases; bases outside gene matches: 13. The CDR3 nucleotides read TGTGCCAGTAGTGGCGCCATCGGGACAGGGGATATCAATCAGCCCCAGCATTTT. Its translation is CASSGAIGTGDINQPQHF.

The chain recombines TRBV5-5 with TRBJ1-2; a weak D match, TRBD1 (6 bases). V was clipped by 1 base and J by 1 base, with 11 bases between them. In germline, CDR1 is SGHKS, CDR2 YYEKEE (reference sequence). The CDR3 has 15 amino acids. CDR3 protein: CASSLYGQLNYGYTF. As DNA, the CDR3 is TGTGCCAGCAGCTTGTACGGACAGCTTAACTATGGCTACACCTTC.

The V gene is TRBV5-6, the J gene TRBJ1-1; TRBD1 might be the D (6 bases). The length of the CDR3 is 14 residues. The ends were cut back, 4 bases at V and 6 bases at J, with 16 bases in the middle. CDR1 and CDR2 (germline): SGHDT, YYEEEE. The CDR3 spells CASSGGLRLSEAFF. DNA for the CDR3: TGTGCCAGCAGCGGGGGCCTTAGGCTGTCTGAAGCTTTCTTT.

This clone appeared once. The chain is built from TRBV28 and TRBJ1-4; D unclear. Germline lookup yields CDR1 MDHEN and CDR2 SYDVKM. The CDR3 extends over 16 amino acids. V was cut by 3 bases and J by 5 bases, with 16 bases left in between. CDR3 sequence reads: CASSFPGVGPNEKLFF. The CDR3, as DNA: TGTGCCAGCAGTTTCCCCGGGGTAGGGCCGAATGAAAAACTGTTTTTT.

The J gene is TRBJ2-7, the V gene TRBV2, with 8 bases aligning to TRBD1. Germline CDR1 SNHLY, CDR2 FYNNEI. This CDR3 spans 15 amino acids. Unmatched junction bases numbered 10, after V lost 7 bases and J lost 2 bases. The chain's CDR3 is CASTQGAYSPYEQYF. CDR3 nucleotides: TGTGCCAGCACCCAGGGGGCCTATTCGCCCTACGAGCAGTACTTC.

The chain uses TRBV19 and TRBJ2-1; 12 nucleotides agree with TRBD2. After removal of 6 bases from V and 6 bases from J, the junction contained 15 bases not matched to a gene. The germline CDR1 and CDR2 sequences are LNHDA and SQIVND (reference sequence). The CDR3 contains 18 residues. CDR3 sequence: CASRTGGTLAGGLNEQFF. The CDR3 bases are TGTGCCAGTAGGACAGGGGGAACTCTAGCGGGAGGGCTCAATGAGCAGTTCTTC.